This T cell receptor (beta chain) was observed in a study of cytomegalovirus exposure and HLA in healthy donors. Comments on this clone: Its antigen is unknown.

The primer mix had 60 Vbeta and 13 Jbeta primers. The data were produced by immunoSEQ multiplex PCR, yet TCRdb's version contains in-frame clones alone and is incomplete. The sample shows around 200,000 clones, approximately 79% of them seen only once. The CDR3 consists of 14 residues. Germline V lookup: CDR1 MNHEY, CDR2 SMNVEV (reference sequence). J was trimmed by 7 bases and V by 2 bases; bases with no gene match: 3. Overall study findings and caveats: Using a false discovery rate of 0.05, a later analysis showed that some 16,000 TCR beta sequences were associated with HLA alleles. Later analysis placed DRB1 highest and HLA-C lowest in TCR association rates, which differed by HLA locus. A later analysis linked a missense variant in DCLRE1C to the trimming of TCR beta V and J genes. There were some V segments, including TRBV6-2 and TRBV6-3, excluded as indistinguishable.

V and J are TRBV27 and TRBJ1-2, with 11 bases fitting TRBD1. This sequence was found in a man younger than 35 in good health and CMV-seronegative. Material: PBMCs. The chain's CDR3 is CASSLVGTGGGYTF. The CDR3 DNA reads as TGTGCCAGCAGTTTAGTCGGGACAGGGGGTGGCTACACCTTC.